This TCR beta chain is from a study of graft-versus-host responses after intestinal transplantation. The overall study: Recipients obtained multivisceral, liver-intestinal, or isolated intestinal transplants. Once they had received anti-thymocyte globulin induction, all recipients took tacrolimus and steroids for roughly three years.

Libraries were prepared by immunoSEQ multiplex PCR; TCRdb keeps only in-frame clonotypes and omits some of them. This table has tens of thousands of clones, approximately 92% appearing once. Study-level points and caveats: Researchers found GvH clones in recipient marrow, and some showed up first in ileum or blood.

Concerning this clone itself: The antigen is unknown.

This TCR derives from a human patient who received an intestinal transplant, so some T cells may come from the graft donor. This sample comprised PBMCs, obtained about 790 days after a first intestinal transplant, on the day of a second.

In DNA form, the CDR3 reads TGTGCCATCAGTCCAACTAGTTCCGGGGAGCTGTTTTTT. Its translation: CAISPTSSGELFF. The gene calls are TRBV10-3 and TRBJ2-2; a possible D gene is TRBD2 (5 bases). V lost 5 bases, J lost 6 bases, and 10 bases lay in between. Germline lookup yields CDR1 ENHRY and CDR2 SYGVKD. This CDR3 is built from 13 residues.